The source of this TCR beta chain is a study of T cells in Graves' hyperthyroidism and ophthalmopathy. This clonotype was seen many times. TCR beta CDR3 sequences were amplified from RNA transcripts. Initially, a first-round RT-PCR of the TCR CDR3 employed the HTBI primer set. One entry per CDR3 protein results from TCRdb running MiXCR on the multiplex PCR reads. The sample yields about 180,000 distinct CDR3 sequences, around 15% seen once. CDR3 size: 15 residues. Germline loops: CDR1 SGHVS, CDR2 FNYEAQ. V was pared by 1 base and J by 2 bases, with 12 bases between. Fresh 10 ml peripheral blood yielded PBMCs.

Material for sequencing was blood. V and J are TRBV7-6 and TRBJ2-7; D gene unclear. This sequence originates from a woman in her forties or fifties with Graves' hyperthyroidism. The CDR3, as DNA: TGTGCCAGCAGCTTAGGTTTGGGTACCCCCTACGAGCAGTACTTC. Translated, it gives CASSLGLGTPYEQYF.